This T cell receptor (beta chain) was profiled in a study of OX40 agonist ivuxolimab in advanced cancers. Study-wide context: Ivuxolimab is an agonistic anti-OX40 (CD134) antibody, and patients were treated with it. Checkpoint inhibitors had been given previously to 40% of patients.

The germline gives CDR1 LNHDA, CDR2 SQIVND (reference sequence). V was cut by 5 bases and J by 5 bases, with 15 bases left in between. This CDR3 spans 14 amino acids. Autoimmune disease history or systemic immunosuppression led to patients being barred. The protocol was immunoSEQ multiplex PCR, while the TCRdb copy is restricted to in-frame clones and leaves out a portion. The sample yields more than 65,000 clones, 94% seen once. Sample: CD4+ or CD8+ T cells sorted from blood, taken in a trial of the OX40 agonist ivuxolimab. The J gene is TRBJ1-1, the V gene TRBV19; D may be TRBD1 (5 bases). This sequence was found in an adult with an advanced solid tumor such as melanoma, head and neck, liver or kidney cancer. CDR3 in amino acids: CASSSFGGTTEAFF. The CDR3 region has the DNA TGTGCCAGTAGTTCGTTTGGGGGAACAACTGAAGCTTTCTTT.